This TCR beta chain was obtained from a study of Tregs in tolerant kidney transplant recipients. Study results and caveats: Few patients were studied, so findings need validation in larger groups.

The nonmyeloablative bone marrow transplants came from related graft donors, with transient mixed chimerism. Concerning this clone itself: Its antigen remains unidentified. The sequence runs out 3 residues before the end of the CDR3; the remainder is reconstructed from the germline J gene.

TCRdb's copy holds only in-frame clones and misses some; the assay was immunoSEQ multiplex PCR. The sample's table shows 25,000 or so clones. From germline, CDR1 is SGHNT and CDR2 YYREEE (reference sequence). This CDR3 spans 16 amino acids. Between the trimmed V and J ends, which lost 2 bases and 6 bases, there was a span of 15 bases. Specimen: CD4+ T cells from blood (PBMCs), collected 6 months after the transplant. This chain uses TRBV5-4 with TRBJ1-6, with a possible D match to TRBD1 (5 bases). The TCR was taken from a human patient who received a combined kidney and bone marrow transplant. Some of the T cells may derive from the graft donor. CDR3 DNA (partial): TGTGCCAGCAGCTTCTCACATGGGAGGGGTAATTCACCC. It specifies CASSFSHGRGNSP. The entire CDR3 is CASSFSHGRGNSPLHF. Drawing the rest from reference TRBV5-4 and TRBJ1-6, the complete variable domain is ETGVTQSPTHLIKTRGQQVTLRCSSQSGHNTVSWYQQALGQGPQFIFQYYREEENGRGNFPPRFSGLQFPNYSSELNVNALELDDSALYLCASSFSHGRGNSPLHFGNGTRLTVT.